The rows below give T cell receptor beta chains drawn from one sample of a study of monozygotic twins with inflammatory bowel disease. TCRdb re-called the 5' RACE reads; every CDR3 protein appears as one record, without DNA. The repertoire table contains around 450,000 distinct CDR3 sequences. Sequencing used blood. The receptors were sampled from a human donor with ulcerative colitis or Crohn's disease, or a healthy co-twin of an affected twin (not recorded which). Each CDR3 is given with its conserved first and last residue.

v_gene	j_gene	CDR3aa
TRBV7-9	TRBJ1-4	CASSLVWEELFF
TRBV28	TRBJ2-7	CASTTSGAYEQYF
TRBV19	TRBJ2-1	CASSPPDRGWGNEQFF
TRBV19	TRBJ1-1	CASSGQVMNTEAFF
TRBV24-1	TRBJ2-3	CATSGQGSTDTQYF
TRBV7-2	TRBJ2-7	CASRSSSYEQYF
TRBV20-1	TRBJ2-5	CSAPSLETQYF
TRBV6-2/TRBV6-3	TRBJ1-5	CASIFGGTGGVQHF
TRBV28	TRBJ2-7	CASSSPGSGTGELQYF
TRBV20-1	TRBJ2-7	CSARDWTSFYEQYF
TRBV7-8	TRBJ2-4	CASSYTSVQYF
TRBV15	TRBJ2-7	CATSKDRGSSYEQYF
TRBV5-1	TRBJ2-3	CASSLVEATDTQYF
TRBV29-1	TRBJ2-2	CSVGGDTSNTGELFF
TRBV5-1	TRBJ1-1	CASSLNSGTEAFF
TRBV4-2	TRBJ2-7	CASSQETGTVEQYF
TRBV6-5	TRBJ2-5	CASSYELAGRETQYF
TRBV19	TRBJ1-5	CASSKGGPQHF
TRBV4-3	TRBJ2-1	CASSPLLGPYNEQFF
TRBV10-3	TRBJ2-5	CAISLGQQETQYF
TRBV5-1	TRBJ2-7	CASQSGTGDYEQYF
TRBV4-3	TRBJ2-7	CASSQEGQNYEQYF
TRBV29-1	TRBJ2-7	CSVEDHLGFKYF
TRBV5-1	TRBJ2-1	CASSLFRGSHNEQFF
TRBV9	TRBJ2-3	CASSVVPSGSDTQYF
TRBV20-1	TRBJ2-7	CSARAWGQGSYEQYF
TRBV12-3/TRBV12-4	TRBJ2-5	CASNHDQRKETQYF
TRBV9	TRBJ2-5	CASSVAASGGPQETQYF
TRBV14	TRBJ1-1	CASSQDPAGQAFF
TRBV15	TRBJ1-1	CATSRETNTEAFF
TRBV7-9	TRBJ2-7	CASSLVGTSGTYEQYF
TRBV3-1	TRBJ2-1	CASSQGPNEQFF
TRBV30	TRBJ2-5	CAWSSLEHQETQYF
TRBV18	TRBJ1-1	CASSNQGLNTEAFF
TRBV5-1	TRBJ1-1	CASSFASGRGGTEAFF
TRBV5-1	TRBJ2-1	CASSLNSFYNEQFF
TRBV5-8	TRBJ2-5	CASSLEGNQETQYF
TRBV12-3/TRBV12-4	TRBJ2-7	CASSLANRERGTYEQYF
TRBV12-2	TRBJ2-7	CASRPFGRGHFSYEQYF
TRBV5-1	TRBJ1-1	CASSLGLSRPTEAFF
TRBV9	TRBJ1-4	CASSGSGTSGEKLFF
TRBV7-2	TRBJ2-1	CASSLVRGGRNEQFF
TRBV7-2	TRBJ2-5	CASSFSSSGDLETQYF
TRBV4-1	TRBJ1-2	CASSQEDRGRIGYTF
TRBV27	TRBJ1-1	CASSLSVRDWNTEAFF
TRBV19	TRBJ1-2	CASTPTRQGDYGYTF
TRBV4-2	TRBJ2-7	CASSQEKREGYEQYF
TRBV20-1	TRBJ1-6	CSARDQGVNSPLHF
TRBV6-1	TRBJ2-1	CASSPRTGGYNEQFF
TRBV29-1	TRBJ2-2	CSCAKNTGELFF
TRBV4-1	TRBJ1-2	CASSQEGREVYGYTF
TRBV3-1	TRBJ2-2	CASSHVGRTSTGELFF